Listed here is a single TCR beta chain. Its antigen remains unidentified. The sample comes from a study of shared clonotypes between healthy human individuals. Study context: Participating donors consisted of two women and a few men aged 18 to 49. Study-wide points: Non-shared clonotypes had lower generation probabilities than those shared by all four donors. When naive CD4 clonotypes were compared across four donors, about 4.8% were shared.

The junction had 11 bases not matched to a gene; V was cut back by 6 bases and J by 0 bases. Germline V gene lookup returns CDR1 KGHSH and CDR2 LQKENI. CDR3 size: 17 residues. Genomic DNA per cell subset filled all wells of several immunoSEQ plates. Profiled with immunoSEQ multiplex PCR; TCRdb holds only in-frame clones, not every one. The sample records about 680,000 clones, less than 80% being singletons. The sequence derives from a woman aged 30 to 39 in good health. The chain links TRBV18 to TRBJ2-1; 7 positions match TRBD2. Sequenced material: memory CD4+ T cells sorted from blood. Subset noted: CD45RA-negative fraction. CDR3 in DNA: TGTGCCAGCTCCCCCTTGGGAGGGACCAGCTCCTACAATGAGCAGTTCTTC. Translated: CASSPLGGTSSYNEQFF.